Listed here are 29 T cell receptor beta chains from one sample, sequenced in a study of T cell repertoires in cytomegalovirus infection. Their antigens are not known. TCRdb redid the calling of the reads with MiXCR, one entry per CDR3 protein. Of some 320,000 distinct CDR3 sequences in the sample, around 29% were seen once. Sequenced material: cultured PBMCs, taken from culture after CMV antigen stimulation. These receptors were obtained from a human donor in good health (CMV status not recorded). Some clones in this sample may be carry-over from other donors' samples.

This clonotype occurred a few times. This chain links TRBV7-9 with TRBJ1-4; TRBD1 agrees at 9 bases. V lost 4 bases, J lost 4 bases, and 13 bases stayed unmatched. CDR3 length: 18 amino acids. CDR1 and CDR2 from the germline V gene are SEHNR and FQNEAQ (reference sequence). In DNA, the CDR3 is TGTGCCAGCAGCTCCCTCGGGACAGGGCCGGTCGGTAATGAAAAACTGTTTTTT. It specifies CASSSLGTGPVGNEKLFF.

This clonotype was picked up a small number of times. The chain links TRBV12-3 or TRBV12-4 to TRBJ2-7, with 9 bases identical to TRBD2. V trimming: 5 bases; J trimming: 4 bases; junction bases outside the gene matches: 12. This CDR3 is 16 amino acids long. CDR3 amino acids: CASSLSPGLAGYEQYF. The CDR3, as DNA: TGTGCCAGCAGTCTATCGCCGGGACTAGCCGGATACGAGCAGTACTTC.

CDR3 nucleotide sequence: TGCAGTGCTGAGAACAATGAGCAGTTCTTC. It specifies CSAENNEQFF. The chain recombines TRBV20-1 with TRBJ2-1; no firm D call. The CDR3 extends over 10 amino acids. CDR1 is DFQATT, CDR2 SNEGSKA, per germline (reference sequence). Trimming cost V 5 bases and J 5 bases, with 4 bases left between them.

This clonotype was found once. This may be a read error: a much more frequent sequence differs by one nucleotide. The rearrangement links TRBV7-2 to TRBJ2-1; the D gene is possibly TRBD2 (7 bases). CDR3 length equals 15 residues. Between the trimmed V and J ends, which lost 7 bases and 4 bases, there was a span of 17 bases. Germline lookup yields CDR1 SGHTA and CDR2 FQGNSA. The CDR3 nucleotides read TGTGCCAGCAACCCTAGGGGGGGGGTATACAATGAGCAGTTCTTC. Amino acids: CASNPRGGVYNEQFF.

The chain links TRBV6-2 or TRBV6-3 to TRBJ2-7; D is perhaps TRBD2 (6 bases). The V gene's germline CDR1 is MNHEY and CDR2 SVGEGT. This CDR3 has 18 residues. Trimming stripped 2 bases from V and 6 bases from J, with 26 bases between. CDR3 nucleotide sequence: TGTGCCAGCAGTTACAACCCGGGACTCCCCGAGAGGTCGGCCGAGCAGTACTTC. Translating gives CASSYNPGLPERSAEQYF.

This clonotype was seen ten or more times. The rearrangement uses TRBV7-9 and TRBJ2-5; D call uncertain. Trimming took off 3 bases at V and 4 bases at J, with 9 bases between the two ends. Looked up from germline, CDR1 is SEHNR and CDR2 is FQNEAQ (reference sequence). This CDR3 contains 13 residues. CDR3 sequence: CASSFGKRETQYF. In DNA form, the CDR3 reads TGTGCCAGCAGCTTTGGGAAGCGAGAGACCCAGTACTTC.

The V and J genes are TRBV10-3 and TRBJ2-3, with D tentatively TRBD1 or TRBD2 (5 bases each). The CDR3 contains 16 residues. Trimming pared 10 bases from V and 3 bases from J, leaving 23 bases between. Germline CDR1 ENHRY, CDR2 SYGVKD. The CDR3 is CATGNPDTRGTDTQYF. The CDR3 nucleotides are TGTGCCACCGGGAACCCGGACACCCGTGGAACAGATACGCAGTATTTT.

The rearrangement uses TRBV7-8 and TRBJ2-5; tentative D call: TRBD2 (7 bases). The CDR3 runs to 15 residues. V was cut by 4 bases and J by 5 bases, with 17 bases left in between. The germline V gene has CDR1 SGHVS and CDR2 FQNEAQ. CDR3 protein: CASSSGLGGGETQYF. The CDR3 nucleotides are TGTGCCAGCAGCTCCGGACTAGGCGGGGGCGAGACCCAGTACTTC.

This clonotype was seen a few times. The V call is TRBV27, the J call TRBJ2-3; D gene ambiguous. V lost 0 bases, J lost 2 bases, and 9 bases lay in between. CDR3 length equals 15 residues. Germline V gene sequence: CDR1 MNHEY, CDR2 SMNVEV (reference sequence). CDR3 residues: CASSLSVDYTDTQYF. For the CDR3, the DNA is TGTGCCAGCAGTTTATCGGTCGATTACACAGATACGCAGTATTTT.

The chain joins TRBV27 to TRBJ2-7; D call uncertain. The germline CDR1 and CDR2 sequences are MNHEY and SMNVEV (reference sequence). This CDR3 region has 15 residues. Trimming left V 3 bases short and J 4 bases short, with 16 bases between. The CDR3 DNA reads TGTGCCAGCAGTTTCTCGAGTGTACAAGAGTACGAGCAGTACTTC. Translated: CASSFSSVQEYEQYF.

There are a few counts of this clonotype. V gene TRBV12-3 or TRBV12-4 combines with J gene TRBJ2-6, with D uncertain. V lost 5 bases to trimming and J lost 4 bases, with 9 bases between them. The CDR3 runs to 14 residues. CDR3 coding DNA: TGTGCCAGCAGTCAACCGGTCGGGGCCAACGTCCTGACTTTC. This gives the protein CASSQPVGANVLTF.

The gene calls are TRBV12-3 or TRBV12-4 and TRBJ2-3; 9 bases agree with TRBD2. The CDR3 length is 15 residues. The trim removed 5 bases at V and 0 bases at J, leaving 3 bases unmatched. CDR3 DNA sequence: TGTGCCAGCAGTCCCAGCGGGAGGAGCACAGATACGCAGTATTTT. It translates to CASSPSGRSTDTQYF.

This clonotype was seen more than once but under ten times. The chain employs TRBV6-5 and TRBJ1-2, with 8 bases fitting TRBD1. V dropped 4 bases and J dropped 4; count of bases not matched to a gene: 11. Looked up from germline, CDR1 is MNHEY and CDR2 is SVGAGI. The CDR3 consists of 16 residues. The CDR3, as DNA: TGTGCCAGCAGTTCCCCTCCCCGGACAGGGACCTATGGCTACACCTTC. This codes for CASSSPPRTGTYGYTF.

The V gene is TRBV19, the J gene TRBJ2-2; TRBD2 matches 11 bases. The V gene's germline CDR1 is LNHDA and CDR2 SQIVND (reference sequence). Trimming took 3 bases from V and 4 from J; bases not matched to a gene: 1. This CDR3 spans 15 amino acids. The CDR3 region has the DNA TGTGCCAGTAGTATCGGGACTAGCGGCACCGGGGAGCTGTTTTTT. This sequence encodes CASSIGTSGTGELFF. Drawing the rest from reference TRBV19 and TRBJ2-2, the complete variable domain is DGGITQSPKYLFRKEGQNVTLSCEQNLNHDAMYWYRQDPGQGLRLIYYSQIVNDFQKGDIAEGYSVSREKKESFPLTVTSAQKNPTAFYLCASSIGTSGTGELFFGEGSRLTVL.

The V and J genes are TRBV6-8 and TRBJ2-7; a weak D match, TRBD1 (5 bases). The CDR3 sequence is 16 residues long. The V and J ends lost 2 bases and 3 bases respectively, with 17 bases between them. Germline values: CDR1 MNHGY, CDR2 SAAAGT. The CDR3 DNA reads TGTGCCAGCAGTTACAGTATAGGACAAGACTTCTACGAGCAGTACTTC. This translates into CASSYSIGQDFYEQYF.

This clonotype was observed a few times. The gene calls are TRBV12-3 or TRBV12-4 and TRBJ1-1, with D maybe TRBD1 (6 bases). This CDR3 is built from 15 residues. V shed 5 bases and J shed 0 bases, with 13 bases lying between them. CDR3 sequence reads: CASSPGGSLNTEAFF. The DNA for the CDR3 is TGTGCCAGCAGTCCCGGGGGCAGTTTGAACACTGAAGCTTTCTTT.

The rearrangement joins TRBV7-2 to TRBJ2-2, with 8 nucleotides matching TRBD1. CDR1 is SGHTA, CDR2 FQGNSA, per germline. Trimming at V came to 6 bases and at J to 6 bases, leaving 3 bases not matched to a gene. The CDR3 has 13 residues. The CDR3, as DNA: TGTGCCAGCAGAAGGACAGGGCCCGGGGAGCTGTTTTTT. Translation: CASRRTGPGELFF.

This clonotype appeared many times. The chain combines TRBV5-6 with TRBJ1-4; 7 nucleotides agree with TRBD1. Germline trimming cut 0 bases from V and 8 bases from J; bases unmatched to any gene: 7. This CDR3 is 15 amino acids long. The germline gives CDR1 SGHDT, CDR2 YYEEEE. Here the CDR3 reads CASSLEGGSEEKLFF. The CDR3 coding sequence is TGTGCCAGCAGCTTGGAAGGGGGCTCAGAGGAAAAACTGTTTTTT. Full variable domain (rest looked up from reference TRBV5-6 and TRBJ1-4): DAGVTQSPTHLIKTRGQQVTLRCSPKSGHDTVSWYQQALGQGPQFIFQYYEEEERQRGNFPDRFSGHQFPNYSSELNVNALLLGDSALYLCASSLEGGSEEKLFFGSGTQLSVL.

V is TRBV6-8 and J is TRBJ2-1; D not certain. CDR1 is MNHGY, CDR2 SAAAGT, per germline. V lost 7 bases and J 7 bases, leaving 14 bases between the germline ends. The CDR3 is 13 amino acids. CDR3 region: CASIRTAGNEQFF. The CDR3 DNA reads as TGTGCCAGCATCCGGACGGCTGGGAATGAGCAGTTCTTC.

This clonotype has at least ten counts. The chain combines TRBV7-2 with TRBJ2-3, with 7 positions matching TRBD2. V was pared by 5 bases and J by 6 bases, with 11 bases of the junction left unmatched. Germline V gene lookup returns CDR1 SGHTA and CDR2 FQGNSA. There are 15 residues in the CDR3. Here the CDR3 DNA reads TGTGCCAGCAGCCCGGGACTACGCGGGGGTGATACGCAGTATTTT. Translating it yields CASSPGLRGGDTQYF.

The genes are TRBV28 and TRBJ1-5; no definite D call. Germline V gene data show CDR1 as MDHEN and CDR2 as SYDVKM. The length of the CDR3 is 14 residues. V was cut by 6 bases and J by 1 base, with 10 bases left in between. Written as DNA, the CDR3 is TGTGCCAGCAGCCTCAGCCCCAGCAATCAGCCCCAGCATTTT. This sequence encodes CASSLSPSNQPQHF.

The rearrangement links TRBV20-1 to TRBJ2-3; 7 positions match TRBD2. The CDR3 is 14 amino acids. Trimming took 8 bases from V and 3 from J; bases not matched to a gene: 11. Germline-derived CDR1 and CDR2 are DFQATT and SNEGSKA (reference sequence). The CDR3 coding sequence is TGCAGTCCAACTAGCGCCCTCGAGACAGATACGCAGTATTTT. It specifies CSPTSALETDTQYF.

This clonotype was counted only a few times. The chain uses TRBV3-1 and TRBJ2-7; TRBD2 matches 15 bases. CDR1 and CDR2 from the germline V gene are LGHDT and YNNKEL (reference sequence). The CDR3 totals 16 residues. V lost 3 bases and J lost 5; bases outside the gene matches: 5. This CDR3 reads CASSQGGLAGGNEQYF. The CDR3, as DNA: TGTGCCAGCAGCCAGGGCGGACTAGCGGGAGGGAACGAGCAGTACTTC.

This clonotype has a handful of counts. The chain combines TRBV20-1 with TRBJ1-1; TRBD1 is a possible D gene (5 bases). The CDR3 contains 14 residues. CDR1 and CDR2 (germline): DFQATT, SNEGSKA (reference sequence). Trimming took 2 bases from V and 1 from J, leaving 11 bases between them. CDR3 residues: CSARLQGRNTEAFF. For the CDR3, the DNA is TGCAGTGCTAGACTGCAGGGAAGGAACACTGAAGCTTTCTTT.

This chain uses TRBV11-2 with TRBJ1-5; no clear D. Germline V CDR1 and CDR2: SGHAT, FQNNGV. Trimming pared 1 base from V and 5 bases from J, leaving 6 bases between. This CDR3 contains 13 residues. CDR3 amino acids: CASSLGSHQPQHF. DNA for the CDR3: TGTGCCAGCAGCTTAGGGAGTCATCAGCCCCAGCATTTT.

This clonotype was counted at least ten times. V is TRBV7-2 and J is TRBJ1-2; D remains ambiguous. CDR1 and CDR2 from the germline V gene are SGHTA and FQGNSA. CDR3 length: 14 residues. V shed 1 base and J shed 6 bases, with 12 bases lying between them. The CDR3 reads CASSLDTLTNGYTF. In DNA, the CDR3 is TGTGCCAGCAGCTTAGACACCTTAACTAATGGCTACACCTTC.

This clonotype was detected many times. The gene calls are TRBV7-6 and TRBJ2-3; 7 bases are a match to TRBD1. The CDR3 runs 17 residues. Trimming removed 4 bases from V and 0 bases from J; junction bases left unmatched: 10. Germline V gene sequence: CDR1 SGHVS, CDR2 FNYEAQ. The CDR3 sequence: CASSSSNRGLSTDTQYF. The CDR3 DNA is TGTGCCAGCAGCTCCTCCAATAGGGGGCTCAGCACAGATACGCAGTATTTT.

V and J are TRBV15 and TRBJ1-1; D possibly corresponds to TRBD1 (5 bases). This CDR3 has 15 residues. V was pared by 1 base and J by 6 bases, with 15 bases between. Per germline, CDR1 LNHNV and CDR2 YYDKDF (reference sequence). The DNA of the CDR3 is TGTGCCACCAGCAGAGCCACCCACGACAGTTCTGAAGCTTTCTTT. Translation: CATSRATHDSSEAFF. The full variable domain, its missing parts supplied by reference TRBV15 and TRBJ1-1, is DAMVIQNPRYQVTQFGKPVTLSCSQTLNHNVMYWYQQKSSQAPKLLFHYYDKDFNNEADTPDNFQSRRPNTSFCFLDIRSPGLGDTAMYLCATSRATHDSSEAFFGQGTRLTVV.

This clonotype has just a few counts. V usage is TRBV2 and J usage is TRBJ1-3, with D possibly being TRBD1 (5 bases). Germline V gene sequence: CDR1 SNHLY, CDR2 FYNNEI. The length of the CDR3 is 13 residues. Between the trimmed V and J ends, which lost 6 bases and 10 bases, there was a span of 16 bases. Here the CDR3 reads CASRIAPRGTIYF. CDR3 DNA sequence: TGTGCCAGCAGAATAGCCCCCCGGGGGACCATATATTTT.